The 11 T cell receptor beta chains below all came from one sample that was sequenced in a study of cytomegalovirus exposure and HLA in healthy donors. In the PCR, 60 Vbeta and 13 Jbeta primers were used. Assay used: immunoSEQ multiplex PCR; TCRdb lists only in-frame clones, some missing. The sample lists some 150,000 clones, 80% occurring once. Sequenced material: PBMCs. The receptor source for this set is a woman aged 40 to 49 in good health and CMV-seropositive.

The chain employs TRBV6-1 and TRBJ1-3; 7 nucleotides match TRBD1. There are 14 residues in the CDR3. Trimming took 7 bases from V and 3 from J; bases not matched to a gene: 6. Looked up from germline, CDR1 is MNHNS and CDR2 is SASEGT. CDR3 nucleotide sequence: TGTGCCAGCAACCCGACAGGGTATGGAAACACCATATATTTT. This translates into CASNPTGYGNTIYF.

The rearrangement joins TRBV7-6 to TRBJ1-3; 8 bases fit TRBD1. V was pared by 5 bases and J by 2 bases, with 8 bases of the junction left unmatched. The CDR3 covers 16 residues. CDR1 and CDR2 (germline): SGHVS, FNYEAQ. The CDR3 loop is CASSTRQGFTGNTIYF. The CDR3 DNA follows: TGTGCCAGCAGCACGCGACAGGGGTTTACTGGAAACACCATATATTTT. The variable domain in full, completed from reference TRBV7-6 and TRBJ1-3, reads GAGVSQSPRYKVTKRGQDVALRCDPISGHVSLYWYRQALGQGPEFLTYFNYEAQQDKSGLPNDRFSAERPEGSISTLTIQRTEQRDSAMYRCASSTRQGFTGNTIYFGEGSWLTVV.

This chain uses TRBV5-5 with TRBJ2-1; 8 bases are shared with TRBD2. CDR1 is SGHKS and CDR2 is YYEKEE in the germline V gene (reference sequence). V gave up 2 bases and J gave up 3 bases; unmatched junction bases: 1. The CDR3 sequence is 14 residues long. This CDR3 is CASSFGRGYNEQFF. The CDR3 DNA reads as TGTGCCAGCAGCTTCGGGAGGGGCTACAATGAGCAGTTCTTC.

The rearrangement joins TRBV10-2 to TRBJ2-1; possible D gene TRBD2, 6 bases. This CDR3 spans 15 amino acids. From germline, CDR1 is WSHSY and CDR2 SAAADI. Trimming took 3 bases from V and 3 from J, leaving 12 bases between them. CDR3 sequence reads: CASSDIGRDYNEQFF. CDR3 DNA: TGCGCCAGCAGTGACATTGGGCGGGACTACAATGAGCAGTTCTTC.

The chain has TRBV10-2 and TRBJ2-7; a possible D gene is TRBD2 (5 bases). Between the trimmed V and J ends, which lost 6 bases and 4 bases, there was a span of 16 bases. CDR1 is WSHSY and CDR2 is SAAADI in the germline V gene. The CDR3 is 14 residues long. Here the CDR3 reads CASRPSGGGYEQYF. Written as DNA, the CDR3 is TGCGCCAGCAGGCCCTCGGGTGGAGGTTACGAGCAGTACTTC.

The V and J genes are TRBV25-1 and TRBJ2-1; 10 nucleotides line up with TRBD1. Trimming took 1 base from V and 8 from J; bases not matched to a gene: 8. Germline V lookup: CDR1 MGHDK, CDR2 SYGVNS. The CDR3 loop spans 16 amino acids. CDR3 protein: CASSESGGQGIYEQFF. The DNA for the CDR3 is TGTGCCAGCAGTGAATCGGGGGGACAGGGGATCTATGAGCAGTTCTTC.

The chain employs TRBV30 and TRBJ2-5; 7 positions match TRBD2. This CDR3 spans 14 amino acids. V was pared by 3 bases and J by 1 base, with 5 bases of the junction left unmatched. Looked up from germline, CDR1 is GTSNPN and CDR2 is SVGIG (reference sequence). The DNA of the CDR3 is TGTGCCTGGAGCCCAAGCGGGACCCAAGAGACCCAGTACTTC. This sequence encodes CAWSPSGTQETQYF.

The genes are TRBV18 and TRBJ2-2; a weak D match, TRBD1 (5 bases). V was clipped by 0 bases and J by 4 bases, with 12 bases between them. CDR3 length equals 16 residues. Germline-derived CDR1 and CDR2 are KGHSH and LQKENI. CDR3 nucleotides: TGTGCCAGCTCACCACCGGAGCAGGGTGCCACCGGGGAGCTGTTTTTT. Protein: CASSPPEQGATGELFF.

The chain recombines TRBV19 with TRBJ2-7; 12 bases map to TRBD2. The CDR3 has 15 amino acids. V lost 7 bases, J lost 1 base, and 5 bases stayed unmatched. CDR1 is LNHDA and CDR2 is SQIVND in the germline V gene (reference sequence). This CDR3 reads CASKRLAGDSYEQYF. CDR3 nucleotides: TGTGCCAGTAAAAGACTAGCGGGAGATTCCTACGAGCAGTACTTC.

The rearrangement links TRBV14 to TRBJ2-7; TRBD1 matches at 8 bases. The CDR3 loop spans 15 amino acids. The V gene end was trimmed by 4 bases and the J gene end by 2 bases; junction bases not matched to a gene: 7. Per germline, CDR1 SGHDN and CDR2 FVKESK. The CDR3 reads CASSPLTGEAYEQYF. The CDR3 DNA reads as TGTGCCAGCAGCCCCCTGACAGGGGAAGCCTACGAGCAGTACTTC.

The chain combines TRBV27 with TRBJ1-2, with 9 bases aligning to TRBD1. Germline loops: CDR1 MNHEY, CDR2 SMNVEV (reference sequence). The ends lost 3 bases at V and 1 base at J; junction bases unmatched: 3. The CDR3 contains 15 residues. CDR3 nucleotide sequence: TGTGCCAGCAGTTTCCGACAGGGGGATAACTATGGCTACACCTTC. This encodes CASSFRQGDNYGYTF.